The entry that follows covers one T cell receptor (beta chain) sequence. The germline V gene has CDR1 SEHNR and CDR2 FQNEAQ (reference sequence). V was pared by 5 bases and J by 2 bases, with 9 bases between. The CDR3 loop spans 14 amino acids. Sequenced by immunoSEQ multiplex PCR; TCRdb stores in-frame clones only, minus some. Of approximately 130,000 clones listed, 80% to 90% are singletons. This record belongs to a study of cytotoxic CD8 clonotypes in ibrutinib-treated CLL. The V and J genes are TRBV7-9 and TRBJ1-4; D gene unclear. The TCR originated in a human donor with chronic lymphocytic leukemia. The source was PBMCs, collected after 24 months of ibrutinib treatment. The CDR3 region has the DNA TGTGCCAGCAGCCCCGGACGGACTAATGAAAAACTGTTTTTT. Its translation is CASSPGRTNEKLFF. Filled out from reference TRBV7-9 and TRBJ1-4, the complete variable domain reads DTGVSQNPRHKITKRGQNVTFRCDPISEHNRLYWYRQTLGQGPEFLTYFQNEAQLEKSRLLSDRFSAERPKGSFSTLEIQRTEQGDSAMYLCASSPGRTNEKLFFGSGTQLSVL.